This T cell receptor (beta chain) came from a study of blood T cell repertoires in COVID-19. Whole-study context: Specimens from acute and convalescent COVID-19 originated in the United States, Italy and Spain.

V was clipped by 2 bases and J by 2 bases; unmatched bases: 0. Germline CDR1 and CDR2: SGHDT and YYEEEE. This CDR3 is built from 14 residues. How the authors handled the data: From reference gene primer amplification, estimates of nucleated cell counts were derived. The repertoire was sequenced with immunoSEQ multiplex PCR; TCRdb's copy has only in-frame clones and lacks some. V and J calls and clone size are given by that table; D and trimming were obtained from the DNA. In the table there are about 140,000 clones, around 89% of which are singletons. Sequenced sample: peripheral blood. The V and J genes are TRBV5-6 and TRBJ1-3; 8 bases line up with TRBD1. The source of this sequence is a human donor with COVID-19, enrolled during active disease. The donor label of this sample is uncertain. Written as DNA, the CDR3 is TGTGCCAGCAGCTTACAGGGGGCTGGAAACACCATATATTTT. Translated: CASSLQGAGNTIYF.